The source of this T cell receptor beta chain is a study of CD8+ T cells in alopecia areata. About the research overall: People stayed on tofacitinib for 6 to 18 months, then stopped the drug for 6 months.

The CDR3 is 13 amino acids. V was clipped by 4 bases and J by 8 bases, with 17 bases between them. Germline V gives CDR1 SQVTM, CDR2 ANQGSEA. This clone showed up just a few times. Investigators isolated RNA and reverse transcribed it into cDNA to act as the sequencing template. Data came from immunoSEQ multiplex PCR; TCRdb stores just in-frame clones and leaves some out. The table has 220,000 or so clones, 57% seen once. This chain connects TRBV29-1 to TRBJ1-2, with D possibly TRBD1 on 6 matching bases. Material: CD4+ T cells sorted from blood, obtained at week 0. The receptor was derived from a human donor with alopecia areata. The CDR3 is CSVGQDWTGGYTF. CDR3 bases: TGCAGCGTTGGACAGGACTGGACGGGAGGCTACACCTTC.